The table lists the clone carrying this T cell receptor beta chain with a few counts. The record originates from a study of beta chain features in type 1 diabetes. Expressed TCRB transcripts were sequenced because the isolated RNA had all been reverse transcribed beforehand. This table comes from immunoSEQ multiplex PCR, and its TCRdb copy is limited to in-frame clones, with some not included. In the table there are about 360,000 clones, 10% to 15% of which are singletons. Per germline, CDR1 SGHAT and CDR2 FQNNGV. Losses at the gene ends were 4 bases for V and 11 bases for J; bases not matched to a gene: 8. This CDR3 contains 13 residues.

J is TRBJ1-1 and V is TRBV11-2; TRBD1 aligns across 9 bases. The TCR sequence derives from a man between 18 and 35 years old in good health. The specimen sequenced was naive CD4+ T cells from blood. The CDR3, as DNA: TGTGCCAGCAGCTCGCCGGACAGGGGATCCGCTTTCTTT. The encoded protein is CASSSPDRGSAFF. Full variable domain (rest looked up from reference TRBV11-2 and TRBJ1-1): EAGVAQSPRYKIIEKRQSVAFWCNPISGHATLYWYQQILGQGPKLLIQFQNNGVVDDSQLPKDRFSAERLKGVDSTLKIQPAKLEDSAVYLCASSSPDRGSAFFGQGTRLTVV.